The entry that follows covers one TCR beta chain sequence. The antigen remains unidentified. The CDR3 totals 15 residues. CDR1 is SGHAT and CDR2 is FQNNGV in the germline V gene. J gave up 8 bases and V 5 bases, and 6 bases lay outside the gene matches. These data originate in a study of cytomegalovirus exposure and HLA in healthy donors. Findings and caveats of the study: The authors later linked a missense DCLRE1C variant to TCR beta V- and J-gene trimming. Presence/absence analyses supposed approximately even sequencing depth among donors. High sensitivity and specificity were reportedly achieved when the classifier diagnosed cytomegalovirus status.

The PCR contained 60 Vbeta and 13 Jbeta primers. The assay was immunoSEQ multiplex PCR, and TCRdb's table has in-frame clones only and misses some. The repertoire holds 150,000 to 200,000 clones, with 70% to 80% as singletons. Sequencing was performed on PBMCs. This chain uses TRBV11-2 with TRBJ2-1; 13 bases agree with TRBD2. This sequence was found in a male donor in good health and CMV-seropositive. The CDR3 bases are TGTGCCAGCAGCATGGGACTAGCGGGAATTCATGAGCAGTTCTTC. Protein product: CASSMGLAGIHEQFF.